This record covers a single T cell receptor beta chain. Its cognate antigen has yet to be identified. The record has no base qualities; no much larger clone is one base away. V and J are trimmed by 1 base and 3 bases, and the gene matches miss 4 bases of the junction. The CDR3 runs 15 residues from the cysteine to the phenylalanine. Only the CDR3 DNA stays, 45 bases, in frame from base 1. The germline V gene specifies SGHRS as CDR1 and YFSETQ as CDR2. Preparation of the library involved the immunoSEQ multiplex PCR assay. The published analysis was carried out like this. A statistical classification framework was built to diagnose cytomegalovirus status from the catalog of TCR beta chain sequences. The table comes from immuneACCESS by way of TCRdb, which keeps in-frame sequences with V and J called. Part of the clones is missing from these tables; in studies checked, under half for an unresolved V gene and the rest for unknown reasons. V and J calls and clone size come straight from that table; D and trimming were deduced from the DNA. This sample gives 250,000 to 300,000 clones in total; about 86% of them show up just once. The ten most abundant clones make up approximately 1% of the sample.

The donors belonged to the validation cohort of under 150 subjects, which was separate from the 666-subject first cohort. This sample was included in a study of cytomegalovirus exposure and HLA in healthy donors (TCRdb year 2017). With respect to the entire study: A later analysis indicated that the roughly 120 validation repertoires were generated on the platform also employed for the roughly 730 repertoires of the first cohort. To predict cytomegalovirus infection status, the study combined high-throughput TCR immunosequencing, statistical association of individual TCRs with disease status, and machine learning. A separate validation cohort of approximately 130 different subjects was used in addition to the approximately 700-subject first cohort. The study was designed to test whether signatures of past pathogen exposure could be identified by cataloging public T cell receptors. The investigation overall reported the following: In vitro tests confirmed that a few of the cytomegalovirus-associated TCR beta chains recognize cytomegalovirus antigens. In a later analysis, TCRs clustered in the first cohort were found to also tend to co-occur in the roughly 120 validation repertoires, with about 94% of cluster scores above 0. It was suggested by the authors that the approach could potentially be generalized to other disease states and immunological phenotypes. The study listed 164 TCR beta chains as associated with cytomegalovirus. Cytomegalovirus status was reported to be diagnosed by the classifier with high specificity and sensitivity in both the original and validation cohorts. The validation cohort had no HLA typing available for a later analysis, so co-occurrence within that cohort was assessed over all 120 repertoires. Across donors, most TCR sequences were observed very rarely, whereas some public TCRs were present in many individuals.

This TCR was recovered from a woman aged 18 to 35 in good health and CMV-seronegative. The chain is made from TRBV5-1 and TRBJ2-5; 9 central nucleotides agree with TRBD1. The sequencing input was PBMCs. In nucleotides, the sequence is TGCGCCAGCAGCTTGTTCTGGACAGGGGAAGAGACCCAGTACTTC. Translated, it gives CASSLFWTGEETQYF.